This TCR beta chain was obtained from a study of CD8 T cells in ankylosing spondylitis. Quantitative 5'-RACE with molecular barcodes produced the TCR beta libraries. TCRdb re-called the 5' RACE reads with MiXCR, one entry per CDR3 protein. The table records some 130,000 distinct CDR3 sequences, over 7% of them present only once. The study, taken as a whole, reports: Reportedly, disease-linked clones are significantly enriched in ankylosing spondylitis patients' matched synovial fluid.

This clonotype has a handful of counts. Its antigen remains unknown. Sequenced: blood, either unsorted or a sorted T cell fraction (not recorded which). The receptor was isolated from a male donor with ankylosing spondylitis or in good health (not recorded which).

DNA of the CDR3: TGCAGCGTTGAAGGCGGGAGGAACGAGAGGTTCTTC. Protein: CSVEGGRNERFF. This rearrangement joins TRBV29-1 to TRBJ2-1, with 8 bases that match TRBD2. Trimming cost V 1 base and J 15 bases; bases outside gene matches: 8. The CDR3 covers 12 residues. Per germline, CDR1 SQVTM and CDR2 ANQGSEA.